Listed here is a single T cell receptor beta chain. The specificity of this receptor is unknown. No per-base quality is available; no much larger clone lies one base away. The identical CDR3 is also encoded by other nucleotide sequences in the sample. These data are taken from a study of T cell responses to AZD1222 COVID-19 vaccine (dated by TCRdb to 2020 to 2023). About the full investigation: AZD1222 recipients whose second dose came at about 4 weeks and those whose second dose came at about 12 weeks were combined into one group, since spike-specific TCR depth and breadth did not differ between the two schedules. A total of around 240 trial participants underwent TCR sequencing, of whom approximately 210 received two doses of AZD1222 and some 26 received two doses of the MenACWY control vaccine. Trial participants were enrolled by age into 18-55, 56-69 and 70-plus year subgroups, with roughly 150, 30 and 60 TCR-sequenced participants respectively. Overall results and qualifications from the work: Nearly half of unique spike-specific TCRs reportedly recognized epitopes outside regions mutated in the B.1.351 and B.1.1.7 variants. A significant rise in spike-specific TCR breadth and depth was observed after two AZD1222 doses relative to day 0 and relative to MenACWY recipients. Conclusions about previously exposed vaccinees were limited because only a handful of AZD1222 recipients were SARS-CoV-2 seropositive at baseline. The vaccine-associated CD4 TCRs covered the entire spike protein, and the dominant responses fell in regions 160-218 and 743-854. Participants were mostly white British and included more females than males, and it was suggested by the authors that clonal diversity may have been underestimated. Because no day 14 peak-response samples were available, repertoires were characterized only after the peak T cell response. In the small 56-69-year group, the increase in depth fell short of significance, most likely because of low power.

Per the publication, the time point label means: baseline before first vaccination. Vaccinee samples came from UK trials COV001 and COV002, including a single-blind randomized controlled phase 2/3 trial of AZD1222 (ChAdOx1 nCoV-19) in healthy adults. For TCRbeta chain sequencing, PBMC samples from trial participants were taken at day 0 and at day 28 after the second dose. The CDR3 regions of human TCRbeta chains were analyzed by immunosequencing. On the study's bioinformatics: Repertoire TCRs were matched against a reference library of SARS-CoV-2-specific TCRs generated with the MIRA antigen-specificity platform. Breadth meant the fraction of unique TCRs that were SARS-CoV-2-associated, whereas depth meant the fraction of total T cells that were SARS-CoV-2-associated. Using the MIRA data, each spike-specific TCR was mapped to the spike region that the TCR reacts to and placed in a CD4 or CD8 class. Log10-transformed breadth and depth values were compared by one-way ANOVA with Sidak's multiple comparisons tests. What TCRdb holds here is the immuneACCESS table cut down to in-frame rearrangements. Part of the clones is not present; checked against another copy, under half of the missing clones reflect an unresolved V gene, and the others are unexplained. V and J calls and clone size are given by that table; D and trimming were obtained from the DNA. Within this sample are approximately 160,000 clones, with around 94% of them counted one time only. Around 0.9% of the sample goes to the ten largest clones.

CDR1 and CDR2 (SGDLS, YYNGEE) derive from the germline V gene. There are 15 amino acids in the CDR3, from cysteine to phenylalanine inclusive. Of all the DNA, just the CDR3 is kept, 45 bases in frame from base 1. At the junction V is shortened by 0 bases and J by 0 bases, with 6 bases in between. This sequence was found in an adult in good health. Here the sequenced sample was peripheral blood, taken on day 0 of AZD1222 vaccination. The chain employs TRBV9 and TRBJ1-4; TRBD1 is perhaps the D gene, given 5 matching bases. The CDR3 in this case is CASSVGGSTNEKLFF. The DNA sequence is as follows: TGTGCCAGCAGCGTAGGGGGGTCAACTAATGAAAAACTGTTTTTT.